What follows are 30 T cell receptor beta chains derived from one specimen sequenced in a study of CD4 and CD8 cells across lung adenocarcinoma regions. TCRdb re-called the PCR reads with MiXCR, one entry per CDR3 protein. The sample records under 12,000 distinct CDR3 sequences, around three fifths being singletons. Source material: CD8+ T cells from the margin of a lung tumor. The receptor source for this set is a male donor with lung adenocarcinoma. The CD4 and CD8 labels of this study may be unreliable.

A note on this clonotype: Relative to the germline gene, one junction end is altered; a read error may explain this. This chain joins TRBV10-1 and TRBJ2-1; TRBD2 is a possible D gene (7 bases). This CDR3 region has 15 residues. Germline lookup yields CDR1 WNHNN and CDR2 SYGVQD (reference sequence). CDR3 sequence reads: CASSERGGSYDEQFF. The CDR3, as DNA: TGCGCCAGCAGTGAGAGGGGGGGCAGCTACGATGAGCAGTTCTTC.

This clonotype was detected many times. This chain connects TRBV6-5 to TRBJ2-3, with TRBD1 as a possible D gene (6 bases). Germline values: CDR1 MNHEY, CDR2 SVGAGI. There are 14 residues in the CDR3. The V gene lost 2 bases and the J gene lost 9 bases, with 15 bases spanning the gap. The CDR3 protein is CASSYDLGQGTQYF. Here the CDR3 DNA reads TGTGCCAGCAGTTACGATCTCGGCCAGGGGACGCAGTATTTT.

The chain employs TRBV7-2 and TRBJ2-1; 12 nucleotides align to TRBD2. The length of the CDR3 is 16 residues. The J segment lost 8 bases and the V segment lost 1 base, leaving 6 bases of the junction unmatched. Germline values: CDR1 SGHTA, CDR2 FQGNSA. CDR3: CASSLVASGRAHEQFF. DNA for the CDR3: TGTGCCAGCAGCTTAGTCGCTAGCGGGAGGGCTCATGAGCAGTTCTTC.

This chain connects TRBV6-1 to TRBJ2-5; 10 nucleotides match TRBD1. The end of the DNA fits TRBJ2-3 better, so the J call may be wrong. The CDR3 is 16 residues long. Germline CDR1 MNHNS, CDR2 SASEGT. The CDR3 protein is CASSGAGTGDEETQYF. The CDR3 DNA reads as TGTGCCAGCAGTGGAGCCGGGACAGGGGACGAGGAGACCCAGTATTTT.

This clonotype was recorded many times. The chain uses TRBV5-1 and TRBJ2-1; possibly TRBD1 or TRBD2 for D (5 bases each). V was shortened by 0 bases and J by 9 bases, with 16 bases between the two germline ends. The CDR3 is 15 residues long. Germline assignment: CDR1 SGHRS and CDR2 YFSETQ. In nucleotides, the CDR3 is TGCGCCAGCAGCTTGGTGGCTAGCCGAGGGACTGAGCAGTTCTTC. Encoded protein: CASSLVASRGTEQFF. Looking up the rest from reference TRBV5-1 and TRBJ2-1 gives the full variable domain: KAGVTQTPRYLIKTRGQQVTLSCSPISGHRSVSWYQQTPGQGLQFLFEYFSETQRNKGNFPGRFSGRQFSNSRSEMNVSTLELGDSALYLCASSLVASRGTEQFFGPGTRLTVL.

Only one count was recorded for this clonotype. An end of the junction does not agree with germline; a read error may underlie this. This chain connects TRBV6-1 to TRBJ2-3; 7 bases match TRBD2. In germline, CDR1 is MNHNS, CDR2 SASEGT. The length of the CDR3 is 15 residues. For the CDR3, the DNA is TGTGCCAGGGGGGGGGGGAGCCGACACACAGATACCCAGTATTTT. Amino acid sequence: CARGGGSRHTDTQYF.

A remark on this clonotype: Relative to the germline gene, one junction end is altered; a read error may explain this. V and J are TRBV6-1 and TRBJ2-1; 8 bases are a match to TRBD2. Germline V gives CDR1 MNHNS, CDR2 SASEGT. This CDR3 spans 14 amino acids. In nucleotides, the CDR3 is TGTGCCAGCAGGGGGGCGGGAGGCAAAAACACTCAGTATTTC. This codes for CASRGAGGKNTQYF.

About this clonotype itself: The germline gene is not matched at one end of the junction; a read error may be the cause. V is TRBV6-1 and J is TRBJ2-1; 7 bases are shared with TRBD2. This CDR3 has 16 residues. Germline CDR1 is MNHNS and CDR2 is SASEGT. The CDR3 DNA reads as TGTGCCAGCAGTGAAACGTGGACTAGGGGCACCGGGGAGCTGTTTTTC. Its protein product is CASSETWTRGTGELFF.

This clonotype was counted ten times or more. The CDR3 DNA reads TGTGCCAGCAGTGGACAGGGTTTATCTGGAAACACCATATATTTT. Amino acid sequence: CASSGQGLSGNTIYF. This chain connects TRBV6-1 to TRBJ1-3; 7 positions match TRBD1. Per germline, CDR1 MNHNS and CDR2 SASEGT. This CDR3 spans 15 amino acids. J gave up 1 base and V 4 bases, and 4 bases lay outside the gene matches.

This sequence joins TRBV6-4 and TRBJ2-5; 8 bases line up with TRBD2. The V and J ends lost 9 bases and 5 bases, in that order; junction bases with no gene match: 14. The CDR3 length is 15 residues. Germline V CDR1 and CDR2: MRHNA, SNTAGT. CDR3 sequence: CARPSGRGAWETQYF. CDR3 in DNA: TGTGCCAGACCCTCGGGGCGGGGGGCCTGGGAGACCCAGTACTTC.

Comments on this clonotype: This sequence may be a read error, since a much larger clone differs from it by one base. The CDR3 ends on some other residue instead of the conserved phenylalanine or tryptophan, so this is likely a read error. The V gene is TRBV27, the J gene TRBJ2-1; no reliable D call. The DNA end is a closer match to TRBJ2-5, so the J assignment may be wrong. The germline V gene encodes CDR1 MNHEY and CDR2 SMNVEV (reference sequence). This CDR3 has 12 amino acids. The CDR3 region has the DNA TGTGCCAGCAGTCTACTTCAAGAGACCCAGTACTTA. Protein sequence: CASSLLQETQYL.

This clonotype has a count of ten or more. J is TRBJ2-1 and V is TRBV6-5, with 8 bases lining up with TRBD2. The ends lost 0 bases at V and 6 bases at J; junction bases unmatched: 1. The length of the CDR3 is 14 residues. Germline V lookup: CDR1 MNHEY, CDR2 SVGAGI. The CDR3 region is CASSYSRGGNEQFF. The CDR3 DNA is TGTGCCAGCAGTTACTCCCGGGGGGGCAATGAGCAGTTCTTC.

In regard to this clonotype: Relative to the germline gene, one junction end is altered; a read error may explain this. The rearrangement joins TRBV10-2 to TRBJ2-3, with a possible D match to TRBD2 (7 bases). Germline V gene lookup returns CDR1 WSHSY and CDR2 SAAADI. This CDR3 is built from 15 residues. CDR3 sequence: CASRLGGGSTDTQFF. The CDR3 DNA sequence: TGCGCCAGCAGACTAGGGGGAGGGAGCACAGATACGCAGTTTTTC.

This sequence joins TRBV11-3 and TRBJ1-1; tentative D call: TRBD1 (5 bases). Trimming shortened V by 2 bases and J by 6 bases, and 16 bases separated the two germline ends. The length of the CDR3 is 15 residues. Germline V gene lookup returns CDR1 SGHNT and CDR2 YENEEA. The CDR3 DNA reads TGTGCCAGCAGCTTAAAAGGGGTAAACCCAGCTGAAGCTTTCTTT. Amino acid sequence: CASSLKGVNPAEAFF.

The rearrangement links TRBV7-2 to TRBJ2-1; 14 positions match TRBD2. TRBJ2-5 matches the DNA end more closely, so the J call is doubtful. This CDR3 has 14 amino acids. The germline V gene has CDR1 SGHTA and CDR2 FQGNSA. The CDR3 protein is CASNPTSGGGAQYF. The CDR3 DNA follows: TGTGCCAGCAACCCGACTAGCGGGGGGGGGGCCCAGTACTTC.

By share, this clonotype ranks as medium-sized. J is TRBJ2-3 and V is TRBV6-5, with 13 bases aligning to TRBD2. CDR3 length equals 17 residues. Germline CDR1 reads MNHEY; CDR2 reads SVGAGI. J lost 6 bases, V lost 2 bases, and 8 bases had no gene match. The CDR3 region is CASSYTKLAGGQDTQYF. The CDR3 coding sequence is TGTGCCAGCAGTTACACCAAACTAGCGGGAGGGCAGGATACGCAGTATTTT.

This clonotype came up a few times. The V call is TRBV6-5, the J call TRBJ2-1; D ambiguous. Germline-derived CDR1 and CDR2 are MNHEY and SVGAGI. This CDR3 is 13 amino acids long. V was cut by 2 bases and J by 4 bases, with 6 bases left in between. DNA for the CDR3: TGTGCCAGCAGTTACCAGCCGTACAATGAGCAGTTCTTC. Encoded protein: CASSYQPYNEQFF.

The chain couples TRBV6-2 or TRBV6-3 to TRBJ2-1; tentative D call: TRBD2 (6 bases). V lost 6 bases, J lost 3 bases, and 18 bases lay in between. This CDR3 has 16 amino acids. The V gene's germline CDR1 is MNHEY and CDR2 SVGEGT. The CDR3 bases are TGTGCCAGCAGGGACCCGCGGGGAAGGGGCTACAATGAGCAGTTCTTC. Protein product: CASRDPRGRGYNEQFF.

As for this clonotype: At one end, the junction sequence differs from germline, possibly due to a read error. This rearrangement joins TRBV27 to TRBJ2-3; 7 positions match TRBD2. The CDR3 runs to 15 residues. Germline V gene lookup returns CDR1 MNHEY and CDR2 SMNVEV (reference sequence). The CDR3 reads CAGGLSGGGPDTQYF. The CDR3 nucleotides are TGTGCCGGGGGTTTATCGGGGGGTGGCCCAGATACCCAGTATTTT.

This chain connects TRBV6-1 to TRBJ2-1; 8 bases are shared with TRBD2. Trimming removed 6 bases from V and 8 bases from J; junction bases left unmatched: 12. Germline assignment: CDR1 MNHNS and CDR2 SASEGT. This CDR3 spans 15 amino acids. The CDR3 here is CASRVGLAPRYEQFF. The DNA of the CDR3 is TGTGCCAGCAGGGTTGGACTAGCCCCGCGGTATGAGCAGTTCTTC.

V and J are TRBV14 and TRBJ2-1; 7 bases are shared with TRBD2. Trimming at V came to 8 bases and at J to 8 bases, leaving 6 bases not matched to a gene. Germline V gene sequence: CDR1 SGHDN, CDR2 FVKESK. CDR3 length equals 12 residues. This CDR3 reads CASGTSDHEQFF. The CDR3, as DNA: TGTGCCAGCGGAACTAGCGACCATGAGCAGTTCTTC.

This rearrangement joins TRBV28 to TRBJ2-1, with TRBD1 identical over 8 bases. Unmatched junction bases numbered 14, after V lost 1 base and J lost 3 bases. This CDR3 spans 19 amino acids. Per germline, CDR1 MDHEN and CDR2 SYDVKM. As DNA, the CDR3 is TGTGCCAGCAGTTTATTCTGGACAGGGAAAGGTTTAAGCTACAATGAGCAGTTCTTC. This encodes CASSLFWTGKGLSYNEQFF.

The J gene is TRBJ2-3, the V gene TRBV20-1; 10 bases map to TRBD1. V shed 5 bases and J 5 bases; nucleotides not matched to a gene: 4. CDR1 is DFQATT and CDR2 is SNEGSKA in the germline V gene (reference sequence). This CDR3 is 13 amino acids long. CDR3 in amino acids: CSADRGPGDTQYF. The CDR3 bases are TGCAGTGCTGACAGGGGGCCTGGAGATACGCAGTATTTT.

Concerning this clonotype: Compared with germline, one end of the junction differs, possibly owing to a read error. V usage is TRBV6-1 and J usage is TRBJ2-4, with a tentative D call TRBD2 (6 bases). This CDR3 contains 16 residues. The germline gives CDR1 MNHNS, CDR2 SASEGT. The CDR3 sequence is CASSESGPGARNIQYF. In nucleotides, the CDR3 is TGTGCGAGCAGTGAATCGGGGCCGGGAGCTAGGAACATTCAGTACTTC.

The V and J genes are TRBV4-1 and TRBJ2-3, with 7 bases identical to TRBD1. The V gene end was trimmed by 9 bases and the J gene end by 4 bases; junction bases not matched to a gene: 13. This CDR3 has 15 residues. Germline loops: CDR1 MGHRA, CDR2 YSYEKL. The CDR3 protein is CARGQGGVSPDTQYF. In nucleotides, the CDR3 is TGCGCCAGGGGCCAAGGGGGCGTGAGCCCAGATACGCAGTATTTT.

In DNA, the CDR3 is TGTGCCAGCAGTTTCACGGGACTAGCGCGTTCAAAAAACATTCAGTACTTC. Translation: CASSFTGLARSKNIQYF. V and J are TRBV6-5 and TRBJ2-4; 10 bases are a match to TRBD2. CDR3 length equals 17 residues. CDR1 and CDR2 from the germline V gene are MNHEY and SVGAGI. Unmatched junction bases numbered 10, after V lost 4 bases and J lost 4 bases.

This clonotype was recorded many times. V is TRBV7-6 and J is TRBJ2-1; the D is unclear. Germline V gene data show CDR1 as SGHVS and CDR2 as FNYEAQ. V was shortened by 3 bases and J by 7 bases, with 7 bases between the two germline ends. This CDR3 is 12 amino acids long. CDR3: CASSFENNEQFF. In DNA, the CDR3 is TGTGCCAGCAGCTTCGAAAATAATGAGCAGTTCTTC.

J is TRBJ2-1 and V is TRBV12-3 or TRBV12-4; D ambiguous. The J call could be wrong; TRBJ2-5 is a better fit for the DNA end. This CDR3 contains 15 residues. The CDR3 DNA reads TGTGCCAGCAGTTTAGTGGGCAGCCTACAAGAGACCCAGTACTTC. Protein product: CASSLVGSLQETQYF.

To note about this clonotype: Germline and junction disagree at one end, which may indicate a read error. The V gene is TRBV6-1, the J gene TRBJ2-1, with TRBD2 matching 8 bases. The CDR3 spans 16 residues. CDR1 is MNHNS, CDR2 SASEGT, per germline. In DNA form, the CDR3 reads TGTGCCAGCAGTGAAACGTGGACTAGCAAGACCGATGAGCTGTTCTTC. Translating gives CASSETWTSKTDELFF.

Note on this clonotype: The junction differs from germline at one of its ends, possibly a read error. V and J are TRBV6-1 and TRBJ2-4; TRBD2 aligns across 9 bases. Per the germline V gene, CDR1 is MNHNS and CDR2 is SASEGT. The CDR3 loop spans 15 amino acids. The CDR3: CASSEGAGGKNMQYF. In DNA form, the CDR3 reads TGTGCCAGCAGTGAGGGAGCGGGAGGCAAAAACATGCAGTACTTT.